Presented here are 13 T cell receptor beta chains from one specimen sequenced in a study of CD8+ T cells in alopecia areata. Described treatment: oral pan-JAK inhibitor, 5-10 mg twice daily. Reverse transcription of extracted RNA yielded cDNA, which provided the sequencing template. The protocol was immunoSEQ multiplex PCR, while the TCRdb copy is restricted to in-frame clones and leaves out a portion. The sample has hundreds of thousands of clones; over 45% are singletons. The starting material was CD4+ T cells sorted from blood, obtained at week 24, from a patient treated with tofacitinib. Receptors were obtained from a human donor with alopecia areata.

This clone showed up just once. V and J are TRBV25-1 and TRBJ2-7; D unclear. Per germline, CDR1 MGHDK and CDR2 SYGVNS. CDR3 length: 15 amino acids. V was cut by 7 bases and J by 3 bases, with 19 bases left in between. The CDR3 protein is CASTSSVGISYEQYF. CDR3 nucleotide sequence: TGTGCCAGCACCTCATCAGTGGGAATAAGCTACGAGCAGTACTTC.

This clone was detected only a few times. The chain employs TRBV14 and TRBJ2-3; tentatively, D is TRBD2 (6 bases). The germline gives CDR1 SGHDN, CDR2 FVKESK. The germline V and J ends were trimmed by 0 bases and 0 bases, with 19 bases remaining between them. The CDR3 runs to 19 residues. The CDR3 loop is CASSQDFPSRLVSTDTQYF. The CDR3 DNA reads TGTGCCAGCAGCCAAGACTTCCCCTCTCGACTAGTTAGCACAGATACGCAGTATTTT. The full variable domain, rest sourced from reference TRBV14 and TRBJ2-3, is EAGVTQFPSHSVIEKGQTVTLRCDPISGHDNLYWYRRVMGKEIKFLLHFVKESKQDESGMPNNRFLAERTGGTYSTLKVQPAELEDSGVYFCASSQDFPSRLVSTDTQYFGPGTRLTVL.

V gene TRBV30 combines with J gene TRBJ2-5; 12 bases map to TRBD2. V dropped 3 bases and J dropped 2; count of bases not matched to a gene: 7. Germline CDR1 is GTSNPN and CDR2 is SVGIG (reference sequence). There are 16 residues in the CDR3. In DNA form, the CDR3 reads TGTGCCTGGAGAGGACTAGCGGGGATAACTCAAGAGACCCAGTACTTC. Translating it yields CAWRGLAGITQETQYF.

This chain connects TRBV2 to TRBJ2-2; 9 bases match TRBD1. Germline V gives CDR1 SNHLY, CDR2 FYNNEI. V shed 3 bases and J 2 bases; nucleotides not matched to a gene: 7. The CDR3 runs to 17 residues. The CDR3 loop is CASSEGPTGGNTGELFF. In nucleotides, the CDR3 is TGTGCCAGCAGTGAGGGCCCGACAGGGGGAAACACCGGGGAGCTGTTTTTT.

The rearrangement uses TRBV6-6 and TRBJ1-5; no reliable D call. Germline CDR1 reads MNHNY; CDR2 reads SVGAGI (reference sequence). V gave up 8 bases and J gave up 7 bases, with 0 bases separating them. The CDR3 is 8 residues long. In DNA, the CDR3 is TGTGCCAGCCAGCCCCAGCATTTT. Encoded protein: CASQPQHF.

This sequence joins TRBV29-1 and TRBJ2-5, with a possible D match to TRBD2 (5 bases). V was pared by 6 bases and J by 3 bases, with 11 bases between. Germline CDR1 SQVTM, CDR2 ANQGSEA. This CDR3 comprises 12 residues. The CDR3 protein is CSVRRRKETQYF. The DNA of the CDR3 is TGCAGCGTGCGAAGGAGGAAAGAGACCCAGTACTTC.

J is TRBJ1-6 and V is TRBV9; D unresolved. Germline assignment: CDR1 SGDLS and CDR2 YYNGEE. The CDR3 extends over 14 amino acids. Between the trimmed V and J ends, which lost 2 bases and 6 bases, there was a span of 9 bases. The CDR3 sequence is CASSVRQLNSPLHF. The CDR3 nucleotides are TGTGCCAGCAGCGTGCGGCAGCTTAATTCACCCCTCCACTTT.

The J gene is TRBJ1-2, the V gene TRBV27; D might be TRBD1 (6 bases). Trimming cost V 6 bases and J 4 bases, with 15 bases left between them. Germline CDR1 is MNHEY and CDR2 is SMNVEV (reference sequence). The length of the CDR3 is 14 residues. This chain's CDR3 is CASSQGGGGYGYTF. CDR3 DNA sequence: TGTGCCAGCAGCCAGGGAGGAGGGGGCTATGGCTACACCTTC.

The chain has TRBV29-1 and TRBJ1-1, with TRBD1 matching 9 bases. The CDR3 consists of 14 residues. CDR1 is SQVTM and CDR2 is ANQGSEA in the germline V gene. J gave up 7 bases and V 7 bases, and 13 bases lay outside the gene matches. In DNA form, the CDR3 reads TGCAGCGCGAACCGGGACAGGGAGCAAGGTGAAGCTTTCTTT. Translating gives CSANRDREQGEAFF.

V gene TRBV2 combines with J gene TRBJ1-6, with TRBD1 identical over 8 bases. The CDR3 is made up of 17 amino acids. Germline CDR1 is SNHLY and CDR2 is FYNNEI. Germline trimming cut 3 bases from V and 9 bases from J; bases unmatched to any gene: 13. CDR3 region: CASSEDRDWMGISPLHF. CDR3 nucleotides: TGTGCCAGCAGTGAGGACAGGGATTGGATGGGAATTTCACCCCTCCACTTT.

The chain is built from TRBV29-1 and TRBJ2-5; the D gene is possibly TRBD1 (6 bases). The germline CDR1 and CDR2 sequences are SQVTM and ANQGSEA. V was trimmed by 5 bases and J by 3 bases, leaving 13 bases between them. The CDR3 is 13 residues long. In DNA, the CDR3 is TGCAGCGTTCTTCAGAGGACAGAAGAGACCCAGTACTTC. Translation: CSVLQRTEETQYF.

The chain is built from TRBV18 and TRBJ1-1; 8 nucleotides match TRBD1. Germline V lookup: CDR1 KGHSH, CDR2 LQKENI. V gave up 6 bases and J gave up 4 bases; unmatched junction bases: 4. The CDR3 consists of 13 residues. The CDR3: CASSPDRVTEAFF. In DNA, the CDR3 is TGTGCCAGCTCCCCGGACAGGGTCACTGAAGCTTTCTTT.

The chain is built from TRBV25-1 and TRBJ2-1; TRBD2 might be the D (6 bases). The CDR3 runs 14 residues. CDR1 and CDR2 from the germline V gene are MGHDK and SYGVNS. V dropped 1 base and J dropped 10 bases, with 14 bases sitting between them. Written as DNA, the CDR3 is TGTGCCAGCAGTGAATTTGCGGGGAAGCCCGAGCAGTTCTTC. Its translation: CASSEFAGKPEQFF. The whole variable domain, remainder taken from reference TRBV25-1 and TRBJ2-1, is EADIYQTPRYLVIGTGKKITLECSQTMGHDKMYWYQQDPGMELHLIHYSYGVNSTEKGDLSSESTVSRIRTEHFPLTLESARPSHTSQYLCASSEFAGKPEQFFGPGTRLTVL.